The clone carrying this T cell receptor (beta chain) was seen once. This entry belongs to a study of cytomegalovirus exposure and HLA in healthy donors. J gave up 10 bases and V 3 bases, and 10 bases lay outside the gene matches. The CDR3 spans 14 residues. Per germline, CDR1 KGHSH and CDR2 LQKENI. PCR used 60 Vbeta primers and 13 Jbeta primers. Sequenced by immunoSEQ multiplex PCR; TCRdb stores in-frame clones only, minus some. The sample has 130,000 or so clones, around 80% seen once. The sample was PBMCs. This clonotype originated in a female donor in good health and CMV-seropositive. This rearrangement joins TRBV18 to TRBJ1-1; 8 nucleotides agree with TRBD1. The CDR3 sequence is CASSPDRVQGGAFF. The CDR3 DNA reads as TGTGCCAGCTCACCGGACAGGGTCCAAGGTGGAGCTTTCTTT.